This TCR beta chain was identified during a study of response to subunit inactivated influenza vaccine. Findings and limits, study-wide: Few new T cells, the authors suggested, are recruited by each seasonal influenza vaccination.

There are 17 residues in the CDR3. V dropped 0 bases and J dropped 8; count of bases not matched to a gene: 8. Germline V gene sequence: CDR1 MNHEY, CDR2 SVGAGI. This clonotype has more than one count but fewer than ten. The antigen is undetermined. One entry per CDR3 protein results from TCRdb running MiXCR on the RT-PCR reads. The data show roughly 670,000 distinct CDR3 sequences, approximately 14% seen once. The sequence was obtained from a man aged 45-65 years who received an inactivated influenza vaccine. The material sequenced was PBMCs from blood, taken approximately 15 days before vaccination. This chain connects TRBV6-5 to TRBJ2-1, with 12 bases that match TRBD2. CDR3 sequence reads: CASSYSLLAGGGDEQFF. The CDR3 coding sequence is TGTGCCAGCAGTTACTCGCTACTAGCGGGAGGTGGCGATGAGCAGTTCTTC.